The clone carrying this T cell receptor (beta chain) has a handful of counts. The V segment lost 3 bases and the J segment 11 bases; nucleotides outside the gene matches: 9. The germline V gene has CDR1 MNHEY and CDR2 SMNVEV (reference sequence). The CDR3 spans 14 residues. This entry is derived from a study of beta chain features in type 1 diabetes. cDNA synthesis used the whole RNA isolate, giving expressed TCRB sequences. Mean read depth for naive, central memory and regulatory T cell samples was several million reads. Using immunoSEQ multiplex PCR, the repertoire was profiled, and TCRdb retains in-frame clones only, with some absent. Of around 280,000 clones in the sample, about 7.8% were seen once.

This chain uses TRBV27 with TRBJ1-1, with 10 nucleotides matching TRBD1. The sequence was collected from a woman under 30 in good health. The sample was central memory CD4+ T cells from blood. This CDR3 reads CASSLDRGSREAFF. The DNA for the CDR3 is TGTGCCAGCAGTTTGGACAGGGGGTCACGAGAGGCTTTCTTT.